Below, 27 T cell receptor beta chains from the same sample are listed, as sequenced in a study of patients and donors after allogeneic stem cell transplantation. MiXCR was run by TCRdb on the RT-PCR reads, yielding one entry per CDR3 protein. The table has approximately 200,000 distinct CDR3 sequences, more than 35% seen once. Sequenced: blood, either unsorted or a sorted T cell fraction (not recorded which). The receptor set was obtained from a human donor who was either an allogeneic HSCT recipient or a stem cell or donor lymphocyte infusion donor (not recorded which). It is not recorded whose cells these are; they may come from a transplant donor.

This chain uses TRBV12-3 or TRBV12-4 with TRBJ1-5; 11 bases align to TRBD1. V lost 5 bases to trimming and J lost 0 bases; unmatched junction nucleotides: 12. This CDR3 is 19 amino acids long. CDR3 bases: TGTGCCAGCAGTCCCAAACCGGGACAGGGGGATCATAGCAATCAGCCCCAGCATTTT. Translating gives CASSPKPGQGDHSNQPQHF.

This CDR3 is CASSDGAAERRPIYF. CDR3 sequence (DNA): TGTGCCAGCAGTGACGGGGCCGCCGAGCGAAGACCCATATATTTT. The J gene is TRBJ1-3, the V gene TRBV6-1; TRBD1 is a possible D gene (5 bases). Trimming shortened V by 3 bases and J by 11 bases, and 20 bases separated the two germline ends. CDR3 length equals 15 residues. The germline V gene encodes CDR1 MNHNS and CDR2 SASEGT.

This clonotype is a singleton in its sample. The chain combines TRBV19 with TRBJ2-3, with 8 bases matching TRBD2. Looked up from germline, CDR1 is LNHDA and CDR2 is SQIVND (reference sequence). Trimming took 5 bases from V and 0 from J; bases not matched to a gene: 4. The CDR3 runs 15 residues. CDR3 amino acids: CASSRLALSTDTQYF. CDR3 in DNA: TGTGCCAGTAGTCGACTAGCGCTGAGCACAGATACGCAGTATTTT.

Only a few counts were recorded for this clonotype. J is TRBJ2-7 and V is TRBV20-1; no definite D call. Germline CDR1 is DFQATT and CDR2 is SNEGSKA (reference sequence). Trimming cost V 5 bases and J 1 base, with 15 bases left between them. This CDR3 is built from 14 residues. CDR3 bases: TGCAGTGCTCCCCCCCTGACGGATTCCTACGAGCAGTACTTC. Translated, it gives CSAPPLTDSYEQYF.

The chain has TRBV20-1 and TRBJ1-2; D unclear. The CDR3 has 14 amino acids. CDR1 and CDR2 (germline): DFQATT, SNEGSKA (reference sequence). The ends were cut back, 3 bases at V and 2 bases at J, with 13 bases in the middle. The DNA of the CDR3 is TGCAGTGCTAGGCGGAACAGACCCAACTATGGCTACACCTTC. Residues: CSARRNRPNYGYTF.

The V gene is TRBV20-1, the J gene TRBJ2-5; 12 positions agree with TRBD2. V trimming: 5 bases; J trimming: 4 bases; junction bases outside the gene matches: 8. Germline V lookup: CDR1 DFQATT, CDR2 SNEGSKA (reference sequence). The CDR3 is 15 amino acids. The CDR3 loop is CSAHPSGGATETQYF. The CDR3 DNA sequence: TGCAGTGCTCATCCTAGCGGGGGGGCTACAGAGACCCAGTACTTC.

The V call is TRBV3-1, the J call TRBJ1-6; 7 positions match TRBD1. CDR3 size: 12 residues. Germline V CDR1 and CDR2: LGHDT, YNNKEL (reference sequence). V gave up 9 bases and J gave up 10 bases; unmatched junction bases: 6. For the CDR3, the DNA is TGTGCCAGTGACAGGGTCGGATCACCCCTCCACTTT. This codes for CASDRVGSPLHF.

The V call is TRBV4-1, the J call TRBJ1-5; D is possibly TRBD1 (5 bases). Per germline, CDR1 MGHRA and CDR2 YSYEKL. This CDR3 region has 15 residues. Trimming shortened V by 1 base and J by 6 bases, and 13 bases separated the two germline ends. The CDR3 DNA reads as TGCGCCAGCAGCCAAGTCTTCGGGGGGGTTCAGCCCCAGCATTTT. Its translation is CASSQVFGGVQPQHF.

The V gene is TRBV15, the J gene TRBJ1-4; D perhaps matches TRBD1 (6 bases). V gave up 0 bases and J gave up 0 bases, with 8 bases separating them. The CDR3 loop spans 16 amino acids. Germline lookup yields CDR1 LNHNV and CDR2 YYDKDF (reference sequence). The CDR3 loop is CATSRDPGATNEKLFF. The CDR3 nucleotides read TGTGCCACCAGCAGAGATCCAGGGGCAACTAATGAAAAACTGTTTTTT.

V is TRBV19 and J is TRBJ2-6, with 11 bases matching TRBD2. Germline V CDR1 and CDR2: LNHDA, SQIVND (reference sequence). With 3 bases clipped from V and 0 bases from J, the junction kept 7 bases outside the gene matches. The CDR3 sequence is 19 residues long. The CDR3 coding sequence is TGTGCCAGTAGTATCCCCCTAGCGGGGGGCCCCTCTGGGGCCAACGTCCTGACTTTC. It is translated as CASSIPLAGGPSGANVLTF.

The chain uses TRBV7-2 and TRBJ2-5, with D perhaps matching TRBD2 (5 bases). Germline V gene data show CDR1 as SGHTA and CDR2 as FQGNSA. CDR3 length equals 14 residues. Trimming left V 5 bases short and J 7 bases short, with 17 bases between. The CDR3 DNA follows: TGTGCCAGCAGCCTCCCCTCACCAGGAGGGACCCAGTACTTC. Its protein product is CASSLPSPGGTQYF.

In this sample, this clonotype turned up a few times. The chain couples TRBV20-1 to TRBJ1-5; a weak D match, TRBD1 (5 bases). The germline V gene encodes CDR1 DFQATT and CDR2 SNEGSKA (reference sequence). The V end was cut by 3 bases, the J end by 4 bases, with 16 bases between. This CDR3 has 15 amino acids. The CDR3 reads CSAREPRGSNQPQHF. The CDR3 nucleotides are TGCAGTGCTAGGGAGCCTCGGGGGTCGAATCAGCCCCAGCATTTT.

The V call is TRBV6-1, the J call TRBJ1-5; 10 bases align to TRBD1. The CDR3 sequence is 14 residues long. Germline CDR1 and CDR2: MNHNS and SASEGT. V shed 8 bases, J shed 5 bases, and the junction held 6 bases outside the gene matches. CDR3 bases: TGTGCCAGCGCGCTCGGGACAGGGGATCAGCCCCAGCATTTT. It codes for CASALGTGDQPQHF.

This clonotype has a handful of counts. The rearrangement links TRBV19 to TRBJ1-1; no reliable D call. The CDR3 covers 14 residues. V shed 3 bases and J shed 0 bases, with 8 bases lying between them. Germline loops: CDR1 LNHDA, CDR2 SQIVND (reference sequence). CDR3 residues: CASSMGMMNTEAFF. In DNA form, the CDR3 reads TGTGCCAGTAGTATGGGGATGATGAACACTGAAGCTTTCTTT.

This clonotype was counted at least ten times. V and J are TRBV29-1 and TRBJ1-2; D gene unclear. This CDR3 has 12 residues. Germline V lookup: CDR1 SQVTM, CDR2 ANQGSEA. Between the trimmed V and J ends, which lost 7 bases and 2 bases, there was a span of 11 bases. Written as DNA, the CDR3 is TGCAGCGCCCACCGGGGAAACTATGGCTACACCTTC. Protein: CSAHRGNYGYTF.

In its sample, this clonotype was seen once. V usage is TRBV18 and J usage is TRBJ2-7; the D is unclear. Germline V lookup: CDR1 KGHSH, CDR2 LQKENI. The CDR3 consists of 15 residues. Between the trimmed V and J ends, which lost 1 base and 0 bases, there was a span of 10 bases. The DNA of the CDR3 is TGTGCCAGCTCACCACGAAGATCCAGCTCCTACGAGCAGTACTTC. The encoded protein is CASSPRRSSSYEQYF.

The rearrangement uses TRBV4-3 and TRBJ2-5; perhaps TRBD1 as D (5 bases). The CDR3 length is 17 residues. Trimming removed 0 bases from V and 1 base from J, with 15 bases in between. Germline-derived CDR1 and CDR2 are LGHNA and YSLEER. The DNA for the CDR3 is TGCGCCAGCAGCCAAGATCTTCGGCAGGGTGGCCAAGAGACCCAGTACTTC. Its protein is CASSQDLRQGGQETQYF.

The V call is TRBV10-2, the J call TRBJ2-1; 7 positions agree with TRBD2. Germline V gives CDR1 WSHSY, CDR2 SAAADI. The CDR3 covers 15 residues. The V segment lost 3 bases and the J segment 4 bases; nucleotides outside the gene matches: 6. The CDR3: CASSDKRGGYNEQFF. DNA of the CDR3: TGCGCCAGCAGTGACAAGCGGGGCGGGTACAATGAGCAGTTCTTC.

The chain combines TRBV2 with TRBJ1-2; D possibly corresponds to TRBD1 (6 bases). CDR1 and CDR2 (germline): SNHLY, FYNNEI. The CDR3 spans 14 residues. Trimming stripped 5 bases from V and 1 base from J, with 11 bases between. The CDR3 DNA follows: TGTGCCAGCAGTTCTAGACAGGTTAACTATGGCTACACCTTC. Protein product: CASSSRQVNYGYTF.

This clonotype was found a few times. The gene calls are TRBV12-3 or TRBV12-4 and TRBJ1-5; D is ambiguous. Trimming stripped 3 bases from V and 6 bases from J, with 15 bases between. The CDR3 covers 15 residues. In nucleotides, the CDR3 is TGTGCCAGCAGTTTCGGTGCAGGTCAAGCTCAGCCCCAGCATTTT. This encodes CASSFGAGQAQPQHF.

The sample holds a few counts of this clonotype. The rearrangement uses TRBV3-1 and TRBJ1-1; 8 bases agree with TRBD1. Germline V gene sequence: CDR1 LGHDT, CDR2 YNNKEL (reference sequence). The CDR3 is 15 residues long. V lost 3 bases, J lost 2 bases, and 5 bases stayed unmatched. The CDR3 sequence is CASSQRQGINTEAFF. In nucleotides, the CDR3 is TGTGCCAGCAGCCAGCGACAGGGGATTAACACTGAAGCTTTCTTT.

This clonotype has a handful of counts. The chain joins TRBV12-3 or TRBV12-4 to TRBJ1-3, with a tentative D call TRBD1 (5 bases). Between the trimmed V and J ends, which lost 6 bases and 7 bases, there was a span of 22 bases. The CDR3 has 16 residues. The CDR3 nucleotides are TGTGCCAGCAGACCGGGGACGTACCTTAGACGGAACACCATATATTTT. As protein: CASRPGTYLRRNTIYF.

The V gene is TRBV6-6, the J gene TRBJ2-1; 8 bases fit TRBD1. The CDR3 contains 15 residues. The germline gives CDR1 MNHNY, CDR2 SVGAGI (reference sequence). Trimming at V came to 6 bases and at J to 6 bases, leaving 10 bases not matched to a gene. The CDR3 DNA sequence: TGTGCCAGCAGCCTCGGACAGGGAGTGATCAATGAGCAGTTCTTC. Its protein product is CASSLGQGVINEQFF.

This chain connects TRBV10-3 to TRBJ2-3, with 7 bases matching TRBD2. This CDR3 is built from 13 residues. Unmatched junction bases numbered 0, after V lost 6 bases and J lost 0 bases. Germline values: CDR1 ENHRY, CDR2 SYGVKD. CDR3 DNA sequence: TGTGCCATCAGAGCGGGGAGCACAGATACGCAGTATTTT. This codes for CAIRAGSTDTQYF.

This clonotype was seen a handful of times. This sequence joins TRBV5-1 and TRBJ1-6, with unresolved D. The V and J ends lost 7 bases and 11 bases respectively, with 16 bases between them. The CDR3 length is 13 residues. Per germline, CDR1 SGHRS and CDR2 YFSETQ. DNA of the CDR3: TGCGCCAGCTCGGACTTTGGGGAGCCACCCCTCCACTTT. Protein product: CASSDFGEPPLHF.

This chain connects TRBV25-1 to TRBJ1-6; no definite D call. The CDR3 is 15 amino acids. Germline lookup yields CDR1 MGHDK and CDR2 SYGVNS. Trimming took off 3 bases at V and 11 bases at J, with 17 bases between the two ends. CDR3 sequence reads: CASSDALPGSTPLHF. The CDR3 DNA follows: TGTGCCAGCAGTGACGCTCTCCCGGGGAGTACACCCCTCCACTTT. The full variable domain, completed using reference TRBV25-1 and TRBJ1-6, is EADIYQTPRYLVIGTGKKITLECSQTMGHDKMYWYQQDPGMELHLIHYSYGVNSTEKGDLSSESTVSRIRTEHFPLTLESARPSHTSQYLCASSDALPGSTPLHFGNGTRLTVT.

V and J are TRBV9 and TRBJ1-5; perhaps TRBD1 as D (5 bases). The germline V gene has CDR1 SGDLS and CDR2 YYNGEE. V was trimmed by 4 bases and J by 2 bases, leaving 13 bases between them. The CDR3 is made up of 15 amino acids. The CDR3: CASSPGPRGNQPQHF. The CDR3 DNA is TGTGCCAGCAGCCCAGGTCCCAGGGGCAATCAGCCCCAGCATTTT. The complete variable domain, with remaining parts taken from reference TRBV9 and TRBJ1-5, reads DSGVTQTPKHLITATGQRVTLRCSPRSGDLSVYWYQQSLDQGLQFLIQYYNGEERAKGNILERFSAQQFPDLHSELNLSSLELGDSALYFCASSPGPRGNQPQHFGDGTRLSIL.